The rows below give T cell receptor beta chains drawn from one sample of a study of post-analysis software for immune sequencing data. MiXCR was run by TCRdb on the PCR reads, yielding one entry per CDR3 protein. The sample carries about 200,000 distinct CDR3 sequences, 29% recorded once. What was sequenced was blood. These receptors all stem from a girl aged 2-17 years with multiple sclerosis. CDR3s include the opening cysteine and the closing phenylalanine or tryptophan. D genes are given only for firm matches. Expanded clones are given a class, and other clones once, few, many or no size at all.

j_call,d_call,clone_size,v_call,cdr3_nt,cdr3_aa
TRBJ2-2,TRBD2,few,TRBV20-1,TGCAGTGCTCCGGGACTAGCTTCCGGCGGGGAGCTGTTTTTT,CSAPGLASGGELFF
TRBJ1-6,.,many,TRBV12-3/TRBV12-4,TGTGCCAGCAGTAAAACAGGAGCGATGAATTCACCCCTCCACTTT,CASSKTGAMNSPLHF
TRBJ1-1,.,.,TRBV29-1,TGCAGCGTCCTTGAAGGGGCAATTGAAGCTTTCTTT,CSVLEGAIEAFF
TRBJ1-1,.,few,TRBV29-1,TGCAGCGTCCGAGGGGTTATGAACACTGAAGCTTTCTTT,CSVRGVMNTEAFF
TRBJ2-7,.,.,TRBV6-2/TRBV6-3,TGTGCCAGCACAAGCGATGGGCTCTACAATGAGCAGTACTTC,CASTSDGLYNEQYF
TRBJ2-3,TRBD2,many,TRBV2,TGTGCCAGCAGTGATCAGCTAGCGGGATCAGGAGATACGCAGTATTTT,CASSDQLAGSGDTQYF
TRBJ2-1,.,many,TRBV27,TGTGCCAGCAGTTCCATGGGCAATGAGCAGTTCTTC,CASSSMGNEQFF
TRBJ2-6,.,many,TRBV11-2,TGTGCCAGCAGCCCCTCGACTTTCTCTGGGGCCAACGTCCTGACTTTC,CASSPSTFSGANVLTF
TRBJ1-1,.,.,TRBV7-8,TGTGCCAGCGGCTTCCTCAGGGCGATGAACACTGAAGCTTTCTTT,CASGFLRAMNTEAFF
TRBJ1-1,.,few,TRBV5-1,TGCGCCAGCAGCCCTGGCGGACAGCTGAACACTGAAGCTTTCTTT,CASSPGGQLNTEAFF
TRBJ2-1,.,many,TRBV21-1,TGTGCCAGCAGGGTAAACCGTTCCCCGACATACCAGGATGAGCAGTTCTTC,CASRVNRSPTYQDEQFF
TRBJ2-1,TRBD1,many,TRBV6-5,TGTGCCAGCACAAGACAGGGGGCGGTCAATGAGCAGTTCTTC,CASTRQGAVNEQFF
TRBJ2-1,.,many,TRBV6-5,TGTGCCAGCAGTTCTCCCGGGCCCCCCGGGGAGCAGTTCTTC,CASSSPGPPGEQFF
TRBJ2-1,TRBD1,.,TRBV30,TGTGCCTGGAATAAGGGGGCGCCCGAGTTCAGGAATGAGCAGTTCTTC,CAWNKGAPEFRNEQFF
TRBJ1-4,.,few,TRBV12-3/TRBV12-4,TGTGCCAGCAGGGACCAGGGTACCACTAATGAAAAACTGTTTTTT,CASRDQGTTNEKLFF
TRBJ1-5,.,few,TRBV5-1,TGCGCCAGCAGCTTGGGAAACAATCAGCCCCAGCATTTT,CASSLGNNQPQHF
TRBJ1-1,.,few,TRBV6-1,TGTGCCGGAGGGGTGAACACTGAAGCTTTCTTT,CAGGVNTEAFF
TRBJ2-1,TRBD2,many,TRBV10-3,TGTGCCATCAGTGAGCCCTGGTCGGGGGGCTCCTACAATGAGCAGTTCTTC,CAISEPWSGGSYNEQFF
TRBJ2-1,.,few,TRBV27,TGTGCCAGCAGCCCTTGGGGGAGTAGTTCTGAGCAGTTCTTC,CASSPWGSSSEQFF
TRBJ2-7,TRBD1,.,TRBV6-1,TGTGCCAGCAGTGAATTCGGACAGGGGAACTCCTACGAGCAGTACTTC,CASSEFGQGNSYEQYF